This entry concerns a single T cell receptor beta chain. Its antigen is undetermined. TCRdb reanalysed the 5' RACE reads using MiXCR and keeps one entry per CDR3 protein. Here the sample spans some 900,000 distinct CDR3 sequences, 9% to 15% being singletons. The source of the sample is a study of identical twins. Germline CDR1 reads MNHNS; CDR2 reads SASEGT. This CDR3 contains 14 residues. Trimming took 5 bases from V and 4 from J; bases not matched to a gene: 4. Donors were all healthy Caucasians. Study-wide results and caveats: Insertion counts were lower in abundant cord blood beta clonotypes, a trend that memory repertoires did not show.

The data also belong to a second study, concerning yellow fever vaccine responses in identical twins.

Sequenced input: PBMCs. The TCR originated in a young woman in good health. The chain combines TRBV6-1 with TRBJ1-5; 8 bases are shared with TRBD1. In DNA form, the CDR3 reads TGTGCCAGCAGTAAAACAGGGGGAAATCAGCCCCAGCATTTT. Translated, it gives CASSKTGGNQPQHF.